Shown below are 24 T cell receptor beta chains from a single sample sequenced in a study of blood T cell repertoires in COVID-19. This table comes from immunoSEQ multiplex PCR, and its TCRdb copy is limited to in-frame clones, with some not included. The table records around 230,000 clones, just under 90% of them present only once. The sequencing sample was made of PBMCs or T cells enriched from blood (not recorded which). These receptors originate from a woman aged 25 to 45 with acute COVID-19.

The chain recombines TRBV28 with TRBJ1-1; possibly TRBD1 for D (5 bases). Germline CDR1 reads MDHEN; CDR2 reads SYDVKM. CDR3 length: 13 amino acids. V was trimmed by 4 bases and J by 4 bases, leaving 10 bases between them. As DNA, the CDR3 is TGTGCCAGCAGTTCGTTTGGGGCCACTGAAGCTTTCTTT. Translated, it gives CASSSFGATEAFF.

The chain employs TRBV12-5 and TRBJ1-2; 10 bases are a match to TRBD1. Germline V gives CDR1 LGHNT, CDR2 FRNRAP. V lost 5 bases to trimming and J lost 13 bases; unmatched junction nucleotides: 13. CDR3 size: 14 residues. The DNA for the CDR3 is TGTGCTAGTGGTCTGCGCAGGGACAGGGGACCCTCCACCTTC. It codes for CASGLRRDRGPSTF.

This chain joins TRBV29-1 and TRBJ1-4; D remains ambiguous. Deletions cut 5 bases from V and 7 bases from J, with 11 bases between. This CDR3 has 12 residues. Looked up from germline, CDR1 is SQVTM and CDR2 is ANQGSEA. Here the CDR3 DNA reads TGCAGCGTTTCCCGACAATTTGAAAAACTGTTTTTT. Translated, it gives CSVSRQFEKLFF.

The chain joins TRBV5-6 to TRBJ1-5; 8 nucleotides match TRBD1. Trimming removed 4 bases from V and 5 bases from J; junction bases left unmatched: 11. This CDR3 is built from 16 residues. Germline V CDR1 and CDR2: SGHDT, YYEEEE. The CDR3 is CASSQLSGQGYQPQHF. As DNA, the CDR3 is TGTGCCAGCAGCCAACTTTCCGGACAGGGTTATCAGCCCCAGCATTTT.

The V call is TRBV4-1, the J call TRBJ1-1; 7 positions match TRBD1. The CDR3 is 16 residues long. Looked up from germline, CDR1 is MGHRA and CDR2 is YSYEKL. J lost 1 base, V lost 1 base, and 6 bases had no gene match. In nucleotides, the CDR3 is TGCGCCAGCAGCCAAGTACGGGGGACAGCGAACACTGAAGCTTTCTTT. Protein: CASSQVRGTANTEAFF.

The chain has TRBV10-1 and TRBJ1-4, with 10 nucleotides matching TRBD1. CDR3 length: 16 amino acids. The germline V gene encodes CDR1 WNHNN and CDR2 SYGVQD (reference sequence). J gave up 4 bases and V 8 bases, and 10 bases lay outside the gene matches. The CDR3 region is CASFPGQGMGNEKLFF. CDR3 bases: TGCGCCAGCTTTCCGGGACAGGGGATGGGTAATGAAAAACTGTTTTTT.

The chain carries TRBV11-1 and TRBJ2-3, with D perhaps TRBD2 (5 bases). Germline V gene lookup returns CDR1 SGHAT and CDR2 FQDESV (reference sequence). V was trimmed by 5 bases and J by 3 bases, leaving 9 bases between them. The CDR3 is 13 amino acids. The CDR3 coding sequence is TGTGCCAGCAGCCCTACTAGGACAGATACGCAGTATTTT. It specifies CASSPTRTDTQYF.

The J gene is TRBJ1-2, the V gene TRBV27, with a possible D match to TRBD1 (5 bases). V lost 4 bases and J lost 8, with 14 bases in between. In germline, CDR1 is MNHEY, CDR2 SMNVEV (reference sequence). This CDR3 has 13 residues. The DNA for the CDR3 is TGTGCCAGCAGTTGGATTGGAGGGGAGGGCTACACCTTC. As protein: CASSWIGGEGYTF.

CDR3 region: CAWRTSGSNEKLFF. The CDR3, as DNA: TGTGCCTGGCGAACGTCGGGGTCTAATGAAAAACTGTTTTTT. This chain connects TRBV30 to TRBJ1-4; D uncertain. The CDR3 runs 14 residues. Trimming stripped 5 bases from V and 3 bases from J, with 13 bases between. CDR1 and CDR2 from the germline V gene are GTSNPN and SVGIG (reference sequence).

This CDR3 is CASSSERADRGGLGEQYF. CDR3 coding DNA: TGTGCCAGCAGTTCCGAAAGAGCCGACAGGGGCGGCTTAGGCGAGCAGTACTTC. The rearrangement joins TRBV27 to TRBJ2-7, with 8 bases aligning to TRBD1. The ends lost 4 bases at V and 6 bases at J; junction bases unmatched: 20. Per the germline V gene, CDR1 is MNHEY and CDR2 is SMNVEV (reference sequence). CDR3 size: 18 residues.

This rearrangement joins TRBV11-2 to TRBJ1-1; 12 nucleotides agree with TRBD1. J gave up 3 bases and V 1 base, and 9 bases lay outside the gene matches. The length of the CDR3 is 18 residues. In germline, CDR1 is SGHAT, CDR2 FQNNGV. CDR3: CASSLAPGQGAGDTEAFF. The CDR3 DNA is TGTGCCAGCAGCTTAGCACCGGGACAGGGGGCGGGGGACACTGAAGCTTTCTTT.

This sequence joins TRBV6-4 and TRBJ1-6; tentatively, D is TRBD1 (6 bases). Trimming shortened V by 0 bases and J by 7 bases, and 10 bases separated the two germline ends. In germline, CDR1 is MRHNA, CDR2 SNTAGT. The CDR3 has 15 amino acids. The CDR3 reads CASSDSGQRNSPLHF. CDR3 nucleotide sequence: TGTGCCAGCAGTGACTCTGGACAGCGGAATTCACCCCTCCACTTT.

This sequence joins TRBV18 and TRBJ1-4, with no clear D. Trimming shortened V by 1 base and J by 7 bases, and 13 bases separated the two germline ends. The CDR3 is 15 amino acids. Germline V gives CDR1 KGHSH, CDR2 LQKENI. In nucleotides, the CDR3 is TGTGCCAGCTCACCACGGGCCGGGGTGGGTGAAAAACTGTTTTTT. It is translated as CASSPRAGVGEKLFF.

The V call is TRBV30, the J call TRBJ1-2, with D hard to call. Looked up from germline, CDR1 is GTSNPN and CDR2 is SVGIG (reference sequence). The V and J ends lost 0 bases and 8 bases respectively, with 10 bases between them. The CDR3 has 12 residues. The CDR3 sequence is CAWSVSAGGYTF. CDR3 nucleotides: TGTGCCTGGAGTGTATCCGCGGGGGGCTACACCTTC.

The gene calls are TRBV19 and TRBJ1-1; 7 nucleotides align to TRBD1. V gave up 4 bases and J gave up 7 bases; unmatched junction bases: 6. The CDR3 loop spans 13 amino acids. Germline values: CDR1 LNHDA, CDR2 SQIVND (reference sequence). The DNA for the CDR3 is TGTGCCAGTAGTACCCCTGGACAGGTTGAAGCTTTCTTT. Its protein product is CASSTPGQVEAFF.

V usage is TRBV28 and J usage is TRBJ1-6, with D uncertain. The CDR3 has 16 residues. Trimming shortened V by 5 bases and J by 2 bases, and 13 bases separated the two germline ends. Germline V lookup: CDR1 MDHEN, CDR2 SYDVKM. The CDR3 DNA reads as TGTGCCAGCAGTCCCGCGCACGGGACCTATAATTCACCCCTCCACTTT. Translated, it gives CASSPAHGTYNSPLHF.

The rearrangement joins TRBV3-1 (or the pseudogene TRBV3-2) to TRBJ1-5; D is undetermined. The CDR3 has 12 residues. Germline loops: CDR1 LGHDT, CDR2 YNNKEL (reference sequence). V lost 5 bases and J 9 bases, leaving 11 bases between the germline ends. The CDR3 bases are TGTGCCAGCAGCGCCGGTTCTGGGCCCCAGCATTTT. It codes for CASSAGSGPQHF.

This clone was found once. The chain is built from TRBV9 and TRBJ2-7; 7 bases align to TRBD1. J lost 6 bases, V lost 2 bases, and 8 bases had no gene match. Per germline, CDR1 SGDLS and CDR2 YYNGEE. This CDR3 contains 14 residues. As DNA, the CDR3 is TGTGCCAGCAGCGTCGGGACAGAGCGGTTCGAGCAGTACTTC. It yields the protein CASSVGTERFEQYF.

This rearrangement joins TRBV7-9 to TRBJ1-2; 9 bases agree with TRBD1. Trimming at V came to 1 base and at J to 5 bases, leaving 5 bases not matched to a gene. The CDR3 is 15 residues long. Per the germline V gene, CDR1 is SEHNR and CDR2 is FQNEAQ (reference sequence). CDR3 in amino acids: CASSLVTGGMYGYTF. CDR3 DNA sequence: TGTGCCAGCAGCTTAGTCACAGGGGGCATGTATGGCTACACCTTC.

The V gene is TRBV28, the J gene TRBJ2-3, with 13 positions matching TRBD2. V was pared by 2 bases and J by 1 base, with 0 bases of the junction left unmatched. CDR3 size: 16 residues. CDR1 and CDR2 from the germline V gene are MDHEN and SYDVKM. The CDR3 sequence: CASSLGTSGGTDTQYF. CDR3 in DNA: TGTGCCAGCAGTTTAGGGACTAGCGGGGGCACAGATACGCAGTATTTT.

The V gene is TRBV7-9, the J gene TRBJ2-7, with D perhaps TRBD2 (6 bases). Per germline, CDR1 SEHNR and CDR2 FQNEAQ (reference sequence). The V end lost 4 bases, the J end lost 2 bases, and 12 bases lay between the germline ends. The CDR3 consists of 14 residues. CDR3 amino acids: CASSSPEGTYEQYF. The CDR3, as DNA: TGTGCCAGCAGCTCACCGGAGGGAACCTACGAGCAGTACTTC.

The chain is built from TRBV9 and TRBJ2-2, with a possible D match to TRBD2 (6 bases). V gave up 4 bases and J gave up 3 bases, with 13 bases separating them. This CDR3 is built from 15 residues. Germline CDR1 SGDLS, CDR2 YYNGEE. The CDR3 sequence: CASSLARGYTGELFF. CDR3 DNA sequence: TGTGCCAGCAGCCTAGCACGGGGGTACACCGGGGAGCTGTTTTTT.

The rearrangement uses TRBV27 and TRBJ1-5, with a tentative D call TRBD1 (6 bases). CDR1 and CDR2 (germline): MNHEY, SMNVEV (reference sequence). The CDR3 totals 15 residues. V was shortened by 5 bases and J by 5 bases, with 16 bases between the two germline ends. The CDR3 region has the DNA TGTGCCAGCAGTCCACTACAGGGAAACGATCAGCCCCAGCATTTT. As protein: CASSPLQGNDQPQHF.

The chain carries TRBV3-1 (or the pseudogene TRBV3-2) and TRBJ1-6, with D unresolved. Per germline, CDR1 LGHDT and CDR2 YNNKEL (reference sequence). The CDR3 is made up of 16 amino acids. Trimming pared 2 bases from V and 6 bases from J, leaving 14 bases between. DNA of the CDR3: TGTGCCAGCAGCCAATCCATCACGGGTGGTAATTCACCCCTCCACTTT. Amino acids: CASSQSITGGNSPLHF.